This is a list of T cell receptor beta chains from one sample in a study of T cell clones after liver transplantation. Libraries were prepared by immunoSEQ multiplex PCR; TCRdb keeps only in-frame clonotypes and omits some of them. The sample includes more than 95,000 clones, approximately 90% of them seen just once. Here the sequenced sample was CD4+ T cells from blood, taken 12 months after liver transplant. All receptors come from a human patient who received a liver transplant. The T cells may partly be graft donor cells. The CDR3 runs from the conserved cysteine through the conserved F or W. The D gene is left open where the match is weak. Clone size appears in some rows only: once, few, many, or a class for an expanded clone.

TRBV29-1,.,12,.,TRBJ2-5,TGCAGCGTTGTCGAGAGACTAGAGACCCAGTACTTC,CSVVERLETQYF
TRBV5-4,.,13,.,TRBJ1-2,TGTGCCAGCAGCTTGGCCTTTGAAGGTGGCTACACCTTC,CASSLAFEGGYTF
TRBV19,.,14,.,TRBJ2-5,TGTGCCAGTAGCTCCACAGGGAGTCTGGAGACCCAGTACTTC,CASSSTGSLETQYF
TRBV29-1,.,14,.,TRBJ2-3,TGCAGCGTTGTGGGGGAGAGGGGCGCAGATACGCAGTATTTT,CSVVGERGADTQYF
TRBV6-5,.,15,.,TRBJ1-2,TGTGCCAGCAGTTACTCGACGGCGGATACCTATGGCTACACCTTC,CASSYSTADTYGYTF
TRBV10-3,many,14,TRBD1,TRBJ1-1,TGTGCCATCAAGATGGGACAGGAGGACACTGAAGCTTTCTTT,CAIKMGQEDTEAFF
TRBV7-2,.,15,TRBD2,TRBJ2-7,TGTGCCAGCAGCTTAGCGGGAGGGCCCGGCGCCGAGCAGTACTTC,CASSLAGGPGAEQYF
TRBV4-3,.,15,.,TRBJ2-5,TGCGCCAGCAGCCAAGAGTGGCAGCTCCAAGAGACCCAGTACTTC,CASSQEWQLQETQYF
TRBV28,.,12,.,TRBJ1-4,TGTGCCAGCAGTCCGATTCGAGAAAAACTGTTTTTT,CASSPIREKLFF
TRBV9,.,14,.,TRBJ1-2,TGTGCCAGCAGCGTGGCCGATCAGACCTATGGCTACACCTTC,CASSVADQTYGYTF
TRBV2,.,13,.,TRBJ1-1,TGTGCCAGCAGGGTCGCGGGGGAGACTGAAGCTTTCTTT,CASRVAGETEAFF
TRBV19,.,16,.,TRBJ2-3,TGTGCCAGTAGTGATTTCAAGGGCAGGGAGCTAGATACGCAGTATTTT,CASSDFKGRELDTQYF
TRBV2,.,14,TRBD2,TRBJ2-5,TGTGCCAGCAGTGGATGGACGGGGGGAGAGACCCAGTACTTC,CASSGWTGGETQYF
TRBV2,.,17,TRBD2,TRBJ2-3,TGTGCCAGCAGCGACCCGGGGGCAGCGGGAGAAGAAGATACGCAGTATTTT,CASSDPGAAGEEDTQYF
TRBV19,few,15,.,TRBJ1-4,TGTGCCAGTAGTATGTGGGGGCGCGGTAATGAAAAACTGTTTTTT,CASSMWGRGNEKLFF
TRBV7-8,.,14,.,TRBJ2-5,TGTGCCAGCAGCCCCACAGATCTCCAAGAGACCCAGTACTTC,CASSPTDLQETQYF
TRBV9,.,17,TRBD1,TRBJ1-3,TGTGCCAGCAGCTCATCCGGGACAGGGGGTCCTGGAAACACCATATATTTT,CASSSSGTGGPGNTIYF
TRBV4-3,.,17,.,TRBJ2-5,TGCGCCAGCAGCCAAGATCGTGCGGGGGCGCGGCAAGAGACCCAGTACTTC,CASSQDRAGARQETQYF
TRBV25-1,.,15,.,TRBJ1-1,TGTGCCAGCAGTGAATATGGGGAGTGGAACACTGAAGCTTTCTTT,CASSEYGEWNTEAFF
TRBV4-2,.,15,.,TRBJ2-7,TGTGCCAGCAGCCAAGATTTGGCACCTTCCCTCGAGCAGTACTTC,CASSQDLAPSLEQYF
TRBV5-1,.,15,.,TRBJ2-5,TGCGCCAGCAGCCCAGCCGGGTCTGAAGTAGAGACCCAGTACTTC,CASSPAGSEVETQYF
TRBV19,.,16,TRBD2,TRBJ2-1,TGTGCCAGTAGTACCCAAGCGGGAGGGTTTAACAATGAGCAGTTCTTC,CASSTQAGGFNNEQFF
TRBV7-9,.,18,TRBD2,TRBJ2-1,TGTGCCAGCAGCTTCCGCGGGACTAGCGGGAGTGGCTACAATGAGCAGTTCTTC,CASSFRGTSGSGYNEQFF
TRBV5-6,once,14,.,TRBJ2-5,TGTGCCAGCAGCTTCCGTGTCAGAGAAGAGACCCAGTACTTC,CASSFRVREETQYF
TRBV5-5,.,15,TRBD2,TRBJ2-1,TGTGCCAGCAGCTTGGAAGTAGCGGGAGGCAATGAGCAGTTCTTC,CASSLEVAGGNEQFF
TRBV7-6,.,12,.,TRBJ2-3,TGTGCCAGCAGCTTAGTATCAGATACGCAGTATTTT,CASSLVSDTQYF
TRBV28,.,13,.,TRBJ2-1,TGTGCCAGCACACAGTACGACCGCAATGAGCAGTTCTTC,CASTQYDRNEQFF
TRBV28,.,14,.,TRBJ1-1,TGTGCCAGCAGTGTGCGGGGAGGGGTCACTGAAGCTTTCTTT,CASSVRGGVTEAFF
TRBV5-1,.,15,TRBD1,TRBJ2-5,TGCGCCAGCAGCTTGCAACAGGGGAAGCAAGAGACCCAGTACTTC,CASSLQQGKQETQYF
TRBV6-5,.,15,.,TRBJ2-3,TGTGCCAGCAGCCAGACTCGCCCCGACCGGGATACGCAGTATTTT,CASSQTRPDRDTQYF
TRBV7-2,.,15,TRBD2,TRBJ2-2,TGTGCCAGCACTATAGCGGGAGCGGGCACCGGGGAGCTGTTTTTT,CASTIAGAGTGELFF
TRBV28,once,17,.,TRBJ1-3,TGTGCCAGCAGTTCCCGGGACTTGAAGGGCTCTGGAAACACCATATATTTT,CASSSRDLKGSGNTIYF
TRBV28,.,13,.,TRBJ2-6,TGTGCCAGCAGCCCCGCCGGTGAGTACGTCCTGACTTTC,CASSPAGEYVLTF
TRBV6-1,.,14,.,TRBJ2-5,TGTGCCAGCAGTGAAGCAATGGGATCAGGGACCCAGTACTTC,CASSEAMGSGTQYF
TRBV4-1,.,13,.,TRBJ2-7,TGCGCCAGCAGCGCACTTCACCCGTACGAGCAGTACTTC,CASSALHPYEQYF
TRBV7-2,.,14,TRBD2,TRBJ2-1,TGTGCCAGCAGCTTTGATCTAGCGGACAATGAGCAGTTCTTC,CASSFDLADNEQFF
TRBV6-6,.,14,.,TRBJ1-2,TGTGCCAGCAGTTATATGGGGGATCAGGGTGGCTACACCTTC,CASSYMGDQGGYTF
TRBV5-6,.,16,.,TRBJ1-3,TGTGCCAGCAGCTTGGCCGTCAGAAACTCTGGAAACACCATATATTTT,CASSLAVRNSGNTIYF
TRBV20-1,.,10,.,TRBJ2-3,TGCAGTGCTAGTGTAGATACGCAGTATTTT,CSASVDTQYF